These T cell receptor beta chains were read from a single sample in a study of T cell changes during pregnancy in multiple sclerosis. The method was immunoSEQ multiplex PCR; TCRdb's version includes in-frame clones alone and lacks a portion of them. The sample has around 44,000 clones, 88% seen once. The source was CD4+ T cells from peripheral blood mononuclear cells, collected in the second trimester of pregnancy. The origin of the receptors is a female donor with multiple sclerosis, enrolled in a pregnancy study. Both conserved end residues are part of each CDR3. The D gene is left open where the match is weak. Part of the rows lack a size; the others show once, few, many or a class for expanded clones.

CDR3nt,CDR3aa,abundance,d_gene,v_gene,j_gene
TGTGCCAGCAGCGAAACAGGGTTAACTAATCAGCCCCAGCATTTT,CASSETGLTNQPQHF,.,.,TRBV9,TRBJ1-5
TGTGCCAGCAGCCCCCCTAGTAAGGAGACCCAGTACTTC,CASSPPSKETQYF,once,.,TRBV7-9,TRBJ2-5
TGTGCCAGCAGCCCGGTGGGACTAGCGGGAGACGAGCAGTACTTC,CASSPVGLAGDEQYF,.,TRBD2,TRBV5-5,TRBJ2-7
TGTGCCAGCAGCAGGGACAGCAACTATGGCTACACCTTC,CASSRDSNYGYTF,.,TRBD1,TRBV5-4,TRBJ1-2
TGTGCCAGCAGCTTAGCAGGGCTCACAGATACGCAGTATTTT,CASSLAGLTDTQYF,few,.,TRBV5-4,TRBJ2-3
TGCGCCAGCAGCCCGGGACTGCTCTCCACAGATACGCAGTATTTT,CASSPGLLSTDTQYF,.,.,TRBV5-1,TRBJ2-3
TGTGCCAGCAGTCATGGTGGGACACACTATGGCTACACCTTC,CASSHGGTHYGYTF,.,.,TRBV6-5,TRBJ1-2
TGTGCCAGCAGGCTCCGGGACAGGGTTAACACCGGGGAGCTGTTTTTT,CASRLRDRVNTGELFF,.,TRBD1,TRBV27,TRBJ2-2
TGCAGCGTTGGTTATAGCGGGAGTCTCTACGAGCAGTACTTC,CSVGYSGSLYEQYF,.,TRBD2,TRBV29-1,TRBJ2-7
TGCAGCGTTGGACTAGCCCACAATGAGCAGTTCTTC,CSVGLAHNEQFF,.,TRBD2,TRBV29-1,TRBJ2-1
TGTGCCACCGGACCTGATAGCGGGATCTACGAGCAGTACTTC,CATGPDSGIYEQYF,.,TRBD2,TRBV15,TRBJ2-7
TGTGCCTGGAGTGTATTACGTATCAGGGGATCCTACGAGCAGTACTTC,CAWSVLRIRGSYEQYF,.,.,TRBV30,TRBJ2-7
TGTGCCAGTAACAGGGGGACGAACACTGAAGCTTTCTTT,CASNRGTNTEAFF,.,TRBD1,TRBV19,TRBJ1-1
TGTGCCAGCAGCACTAACTACGGTGCGAACACTGAAGCTTTCTTT,CASSTNYGANTEAFF,.,.,TRBV7-2,TRBJ1-1
TGTGCCAGCAGCCCCCAACAGGTCCCAACAGGCGAGCAGTACTTC,CASSPQQVPTGEQYF,.,.,TRBV7-9,TRBJ2-7
TGTGCCAGCAGTTCCACGGCCCGGGACATTGGGTACTTC,CASSSTARDIGYF,.,.,TRBV6-6,TRBJ2-4
TGTGCCAGTAGTTATGCGGGGACAGGGTCACCCTACGAGCAGTACTTC,CASSYAGTGSPYEQYF,.,TRBD1,TRBV19,TRBJ2-7
TGTGCCAGCAGTCTTTTCAGCTCCTACGAGCAGTACTTC,CASSLFSSYEQYF,.,.,TRBV25-1,TRBJ2-7
TGCGCCAGCAGCTTCGGACTAGCGGGAGGGGCAGATACGCAGTATTTT,CASSFGLAGGADTQYF,.,TRBD2,TRBV5-1,TRBJ2-3
TGCAGCGTTGAAGTGGTGGGACAGGCCTCCTACAATGAGCAGTTCTTC,CSVEVVGQASYNEQFF,.,TRBD1,TRBV29-1,TRBJ2-1
TGTGCCAGCAGTGAATATAGAGGGAGGACTGAAGCTTTCTTT,CASSEYRGRTEAFF,.,.,TRBV25-1,TRBJ1-1
TGTGCCAGCAGCCGCGGGGTCAGGGAGCCGCAGTATTTT,CASSRGVREPQYF,once,.,TRBV14,TRBJ2-3
TGTGCCAGCAGCGTCGGGACAGGGGGGACAGATACGCAGTATTTT,CASSVGTGGTDTQYF,.,TRBD1,TRBV9,TRBJ2-3
TGTGCCTGGAGCTCGGTTTCGGGTTATTATGGCTACACCTTC,CAWSSVSGYYGYTF,once,.,TRBV30,TRBJ1-2
TGCAGTGCCCCGGTGGAGACCCAGTACTTC,CSAPVETQYF,.,.,TRBV20-1,TRBJ2-5
TGTGCCAGCAGTGACGGGGGTCTAGCGGGATTTTCAAGCTCCTACGAGCAGTACTTC,CASSDGGLAGFSSSYEQYF,.,TRBD2,TRBV6-1,TRBJ2-7
TGTGCCAGCAGCCACGGACACCTAGCGGGGTGGGATGAGCAGTTCTTC,CASSHGHLAGWDEQFF,.,TRBD2,TRBV14,TRBJ2-1
TGTGCCAGCAGTTTATTGGACATAAACTATGGCTACACCTTC,CASSLLDINYGYTF,.,.,TRBV28,TRBJ1-2
TGTGCCAGTAGTATCTCCCGGCTAGCGGGAGGTGGGGGGGAAGAGACCCAGTACTTC,CASSISRLAGGGGEETQYF,.,TRBD2,TRBV19,TRBJ2-5
TGTGCCAGCAGCACTACGGGACAGGGGGTAGGTCAGCCCCAGCATTTT,CASSTTGQGVGQPQHF,.,TRBD1,TRBV28,TRBJ1-5
TGTGCCAGCAGCACCTCCGGGACAGGGATTCAAGAGACCCAGTACTTC,CASSTSGTGIQETQYF,.,.,TRBV21-1,TRBJ2-5
TGTGCCAGCAGACTCCAGGGGGCGAGCGAGCAGTACTTC,CASRLQGASEQYF,.,TRBD1,TRBV6-5,TRBJ2-7
TGTGCCAGCAAGAGACAGGGGTACACCGGGGAGCTGTTTTTT,CASKRQGYTGELFF,once,TRBD1,TRBV25-1,TRBJ2-2
TGTGCCAGCAGCACCCGACAGGGAAAAGGGACCCAGTACTTC,CASSTRQGKGTQYF,few,TRBD1,TRBV7-2,TRBJ2-5
TGTGCCAGCAGCTTAGCGGGAGACAGGGTTTTGAACACTGAAGCTTTCTTT,CASSLAGDRVLNTEAFF,.,TRBD1,TRBV7-6,TRBJ1-1
TGCGCCAGCAGCTTGGGGTCCGGGTTCACAGATACGCAGTATTTT,CASSLGSGFTDTQYF,.,.,TRBV5-1,TRBJ2-3
TGTGCCAGCAGTGGTGCAGGGATGAACTACGGCTATACCTTC,CASSGAGMNYGYTF,.,.,TRBV6-1,TRBJ1-2
TGTGCCAGCAGTTTGCCTAGCGGGAGATTAGGGCAGTACTTC,CASSLPSGRLGQYF,.,TRBD2,TRBV28,TRBJ2-7
TGTGCCAGCTTACTAGCGGGAACCTACGAGCAGTACTTC,CASLLAGTYEQYF,.,TRBD2,TRBV7-9,TRBJ2-7
TGTGCCAGCGGCCTAGCGGGAGGGAGGGTCGGGGAGCTGTTTTTT,CASGLAGGRVGELFF,.,TRBD2,TRBV27,TRBJ2-2
TGTGCCAGCACGCCGGGGATATATGGCTACACCTTC,CASTPGIYGYTF,.,.,TRBV28,TRBJ1-2
TGTGCCAGCAGCGTTGGGGCAGATGGAAACACCATATATTTT,CASSVGADGNTIYF,once,.,TRBV9,TRBJ1-3
TGTGCCTGGAGTAGCAGGGAGACCCAGTACTTC,CAWSSRETQYF,.,.,TRBV30,TRBJ2-5
TGCAGTGCAAAGGACAGGGCTGGCTACACCTTC,CSAKDRAGYTF,.,TRBD1,TRBV20-1,TRBJ1-2
TGTGCCTGGGCGGGGGGCGGCACTGAAGCTTTCTTT,CAWAGGGTEAFF,.,.,TRBV30,TRBJ1-1
TGTGCCAGCAGGCGGGAGCCCCACATCGATGAGCAGTTCTTC,CASRREPHIDEQFF,.,TRBD2,TRBV6-5,TRBJ2-1
TGTGCCAGCAGTGACAGGGGCGGCGGGGAGCTGTTTTTT,CASSDRGGGELFF,once,TRBD1,TRBV6-5,TRBJ2-2
TGTGCCAGCAGCTTAGATCGCGGGAGGGGAGAGACCCAGTACTTC,CASSLDRGRGETQYF,.,TRBD2,TRBV7-2,TRBJ2-5
TGCAGCGTTGGCGGGGCCTACGAGCAGTACTTC,CSVGGAYEQYF,.,.,TRBV29-1,TRBJ2-7
TGTGCCAGCAGCCCGAGACAGGGGGCCTTCCCTACTGTTAATTTTCTGGAGTTCTTC,CASSPRQGAFPTVNFLEFF,.,TRBD1,TRBV7-9,TRBJ2-1
TGCGCCAGCAGCCCGGGCCGTGGAGGGTTCGGGACCCAGTACTTC,CASSPGRGGFGTQYF,.,.,TRBV5-1,TRBJ2-5
TGTGCCAGCAGCTTAATTCTAGGTGAGCAGTTCTTC,CASSLILGEQFF,.,.,TRBV11-2,TRBJ2-1
TGTGCCAGCAGCTTGCGCCCAGGGCCGAACACTGAAGCTTTCTTT,CASSLRPGPNTEAFF,.,.,TRBV5-4,TRBJ1-1
TGTGCCAGTAGTACGTCCGGGACAGGAGGATACGAGCAGTACTTC,CASSTSGTGGYEQYF,few,TRBD1,TRBV19,TRBJ2-7
TGTGCCAGAAGCTTGGGACGGGACAGGCCGTCCAATCAGCCCCAGCATTTT,CARSLGRDRPSNQPQHF,.,TRBD1,TRBV5-3,TRBJ1-5
TGCGCCAGCAGCTTGGACTCCGGGGTCGGCGAGCAGTACTTC,CASSLDSGVGEQYF,.,.,TRBV5-1,TRBJ2-7
TGTGCCACCGGATATATGGGACAGGGGGCGGGCGAGCAGTACTTC,CATGYMGQGAGEQYF,.,TRBD1,TRBV27,TRBJ2-7
TGTGCCAGCAGCCAAAACCGACGGGAGGGCACTGAAGCTTTCTTT,CASSQNRREGTEAFF,.,.,TRBV4-2,TRBJ1-1